This T cell receptor (beta chain) appears in the sequencing data of a study of spatial heterogeneity in lung cancer. Turning to the study itself: Untreated early-stage non-small cell lung cancer patients, 55 to 85 in total, were the donors. Sequencing covered available follow-up PBMC samples collected a median of roughly two years after resection.

This clonotype turned up a few times. TCRdb ran MiXCR on the 5' RACE reads and lists one entry per CDR3 protein. The sample lists fewer than 100,000 distinct CDR3 sequences; just under 20% were seen once. Specified time point: blood at routine non-recurrence follow-up after resection. The input material, whole RNA from tumor, nontumor lung or frozen PBMC, was sequenced unsorted. Trimming stripped 1 base from V and 5 bases from J, with 12 bases between. The CDR3 spans 14 residues. Per the germline V gene, CDR1 is SGHTS and CDR2 is YDEGEE. The clonotype was recovered from a male donor with early-stage non-small cell lung cancer. V is TRBV5-8 and J is TRBJ1-1, with D hard to call. The sequences come from PBMCs, collected at follow-up. CDR3 DNA: TGTGCCAGCAGCTTGCGGCTGCAGAGGACTGAAGCTTTCTTT. Translating gives CASSLRLQRTEAFF.